The clone carrying this T cell receptor (beta chain) was observed at least ten times. Its antigen remains unknown. Combining a sample-barcoded 5' primer with a J-beta primer mix, a second PCR ran for about 7 to 11 cycles. MiXCR, run by TCRdb on the 5' RACE reads, gives a single entry per CDR3 protein. The top ten hold about 16% of the sample, which has hundreds of thousands of distinct CDR3 sequences, less than 40% seen once. The CDR3 spans 13 residues. V was cut by 2 bases and J by 7 bases, with 9 bases left in between. This record belongs to a study of blood T cells in healthy people across ages. Study conclusions and caveats: As age increased, TCR beta diversity per million T cells fell in a roughly linear fashion. Those diversity estimates obtained from one million T cells were thought to be underestimates.

This chain joins TRBV12-3 or TRBV12-4 and TRBJ1-5; D is uncertain. The source is a woman older than 75 in good health. Sequenced material: blood. CDR3 region: CASSLRQVQPQHF. The CDR3 nucleotides are TGTGCCAGCAGTTTAAGGCAGGTCCAGCCCCAGCATTTT.